This T cell receptor (beta chain) was captured in a study of T cell repertoires in cytomegalovirus infection. About the study: Both recently identified HLA-C-restricted and well-studied HLA-B-restricted CMV epitopes were used in the study. Study observations and caveats: There were carriers of CMV plus the relevant HLA, and cumulative public TCR beta family frequency identified them. HLA-C-restricted, CMV-specific TCR beta clonotypes were dominant ex vivo.

As to this clonotype: What it recognizes is unknown.

TCRdb itself ran the reads through MiXCR, one entry per CDR3 protein. The table lists roughly 120,000 distinct CDR3 sequences, around 28% of them singletons, with 80% to 85% in the top ten. The CDR3 length is 13 residues. Per the germline V gene, CDR1 is SEHNR and CDR2 is FQNEAQ (reference sequence). V was clipped by 9 bases and J by 2 bases; unmatched bases: 4. The chain combines TRBV7-9 with TRBJ2-1; 7 bases line up with TRBD2. The source is a human donor in good health (CMV status not recorded). Some clones in this sample may be carry-over from other donors' samples. The specimen was CD8+ T cells from cultured PBMCs, collected from culture after CMV antigen stimulation. CDR3 in DNA: TGTGCCAGTCAGCGGGGCGCCTACAATGAGCAGTTCTTC. It is translated as CASQRGAYNEQFF.